This is a list of T cell receptor beta chains from one sample in a study of blood T cell repertoires in COVID-19. TCRdb keeps only in-frame clones here, not all; method: immunoSEQ multiplex PCR. Of roughly 280,000 clones listed, roughly 85% are singletons. Sequencing was done on a sample of peripheral blood. The receptors originated from a woman aged 70 to 79 with acute or convalescent COVID-19. CDR3s include the opening cysteine and the closing phenylalanine or tryptophan. The D gene is left open where the match is weak. Not every row has a clone size; where given, it reads once, few, many or a size class.

J | V | D | size | DNA | CDR3
TRBJ2-3 | TRBV6-2/TRBV6-3 | TRBD2 | . | TGTGCCAGCAGTTACAGTACCGGGGGGGCCCGATATACGCAGTATTTT | CASSYSTGGARYTQYF
TRBJ2-2 | TRBV5-4 | TRBD1 | . | TGTGCCAGCAGCGGGAGGCCGGGACAGGAGAACACCGGGGAGCTGTTTTTT | CASSGRPGQENTGELFF
TRBJ1-4 | TRBV5-8 | TRBD1 | . | TGTGCCAGCAGCACCGGACAGGGAGCGCGAGGAAATGAAAAACTGTTTTTT | CASSTGQGARGNEKLFF
TRBJ2-1 | TRBV6-2/TRBV6-3 | . | once | TGTGCCAGCAGTTACTCTTCGGGGGACCCCTACAATGAGCAGTTCTTC | CASSYSSGDPYNEQFF
TRBJ2-7 | TRBV7-8 | . | . | TGTGCCAGCAGCCCTCGATCAGGGGAGTCCTACGAGCAGTACTTC | CASSPRSGESYEQYF
TRBJ1-2 | TRBV2 | TRBD1 | . | TGTGCCAGCAGTGGGGACAGCCCTTATGGCTACACCTTC | CASSGDSPYGYTF
TRBJ2-2 | TRBV10-1 | . | . | TGCGCCAGCAGTGATCGGACGAGGGCCGGGGAGCTGTTTTTT | CASSDRTRAGELFF
TRBJ1-1 | TRBV21-1 | . | . | TGTGCCAGCGAAAGGGGGAACACTGAAGCTTTCTTT | CASERGNTEAFF
TRBJ1-2 | TRBV18 | . | few | TGTGCCAGCTCACCAGGGGAGCGTGGCTACACCTTC | CASSPGERGYTF
TRBJ1-1 | TRBV12-2 | . | . | TGTGCAAGTCGCCCCGACGGGACACGCACTGAAGCTTTCTTT | CASRPDGTRTEAFF
TRBJ1-6 | TRBV3-1/TRBV3-2 | . | . | TGTGCCAGCAGCCAAGGTCAGGTCAGCTCCTATAATTCACCCCTCCACTTT | CASSQGQVSSYNSPLHF
TRBJ1-1 | TRBV14 | . | once | TGTGCCAGCAGCAAAGGTACCACAAGTGAAGCTTTCTTT | CASSKGTTSEAFF
TRBJ1-6 | TRBV5-4 | . | . | TGTGCCAGCAGCTCTGTTGGGGAGGGATCACCCCTCCACTTT | CASSSVGEGSPLHF
TRBJ1-1 | TRBV3-1/TRBV3-2 | . | . | TGTGCCAGCAGCGGGAGGAGCCGGGCGGAAGCTTTCTTT | CASSGRSRAEAFF
TRBJ1-3 | TRBV7-9 | . | . | TGTGCCGCTACCCCGGGGGTCTCTGGAAACACCATATATTTT | CAATPGVSGNTIYF
TRBJ1-1 | TRBV3-1/TRBV3-2 | . | . | TGTGCCAGCAGCCACTCGGGTCCCCAGAAAGCTTTCTTT | CASSHSGPQKAFF
TRBJ2-1 | TRBV10-3 | . | . | TGTGCCATCAGTGACATAGGCCGGACTACAACAAATGAGCAGTTCTTC | CAISDIGRTTTNEQFF
TRBJ2-2 | TRBV5-1 | TRBD1 | . | TGCGCCAGCAGCCCCACTCCTCAGGGACAGGGAACCACCGGGGAGCTGTTTTTT | CASSPTPQGQGTTGELFF
TRBJ1-5 | TRBV24-1 | . | . | TGTGCCACCAGTGAGGGGCGTAGCAATCAGCCCCAGCATTTT | CATSEGRSNQPQHF
TRBJ2-5 | TRBV5-6 | TRBD2 | . | TGTGCCAGCAGCTTGGGACTAGCGGGGAACCAAGAGACCCAGTACTTC | CASSLGLAGNQETQYF
TRBJ2-2 | TRBV19 | . | few | TGTGCCAGTGGTCGAACGCGGGGCGCATCGAACACCGGGGAGCTGTTTTTT | CASGRTRGASNTGELFF
TRBJ1-2 | TRBV7-2 | . | few | TGTGCCAGCAGCTTCTCAGAAGGGGACTATGGCTACACCTTC | CASSFSEGDYGYTF
TRBJ2-5 | TRBV10-1 | . | . | TGCGCCAGCACCGCAGCACGGGGGTTAGAGACCCAGTACTTC | CASTAARGLETQYF
TRBJ1-1 | TRBV6-5 | TRBD1 | . | TGTGCCAGCAGTCGGGACAGGGGGCGGGAAGCTTTCTTT | CASSRDRGREAFF
TRBJ1-1 | TRBV3-1/TRBV3-2 | . | . | TGTGCCAGCAGCCTTGTTCGAACAGACACTGAAGCTTTCTTT | CASSLVRTDTEAFF
TRBJ2-1 | TRBV11-3 | . | . | TGTGCCAGCAGCTTAGATCTGAATGAGCAGTTCTTC | CASSLDLNEQFF
TRBJ1-3 | TRBV19 | TRBD1 | . | TGTGCCAGTAGTAAGGGACAGGGGACCTCTGGAAACACCATATATTTT | CASSKGQGTSGNTIYF
TRBJ2-3 | TRBV18 | TRBD2 | once | TGTGCCAGCTCACCATTCACTAGCGGGAACACAGATACGCAGTATTTT | CASSPFTSGNTDTQYF
TRBJ2-7 | TRBV30 | TRBD1 | . | TGTGCCTGGAGTTCCGGGACAGGGACCCACGAGCAGTACTTC | CAWSSGTGTHEQYF
TRBJ2-1 | TRBV3-1/TRBV3-2 | TRBD1 | . | TGTGCCAGCAGCCCCGGGACAGGGGGAATCAATGAGCAGTTCTTC | CASSPGTGGINEQFF
TRBJ2-7 | TRBV2 | . | . | TGTGCCAGCAGTCGGGCGGGGGCGGACGAGCAGTACTTC | CASSRAGADEQYF
TRBJ2-7 | TRBV6-6 | TRBD1 | . | TGTGCCAGCAGTTCCCCAGACAGGGTGGGGTACGAGCAGTACTTC | CASSSPDRVGYEQYF
TRBJ1-1 | TRBV5-4 | TRBD1 | . | TGTGCCAGCAGCCTATCCGACAGGGCTGAAGCTTTCTTT | CASSLSDRAEAFF
TRBJ1-1 | TRBV4-1 | . | . | TGCGCCAGCAGCCAAGAACCGGGGAACACTGAAGCTTTCTTT | CASSQEPGNTEAFF
TRBJ1-1 | TRBV11-2 | . | once | TGTGCCAGCAGCCCCAGCGGGCTGAACACTGAAGCTTTCTTT | CASSPSGLNTEAFF
TRBJ1-4 | TRBV6-1 | . | few | TGTGCCAGCAGTGAATATCGGACAGAGAATGAAAAACTGTTTTTT | CASSEYRTENEKLFF
TRBJ1-1 | TRBV27 | . | . | TGTGCCAGCAGTTTACTTGCGGGGGGCTGGGGGCAGAACACTGAAGCTTTCTTT | CASSLLAGGWGQNTEAFF
TRBJ1-1 | TRBV6-5 | . | . | TGTGCCAGCAGGCGAGGGATTGGAGACACTGAAGCTTTCTTT | CASRRGIGDTEAFF
TRBJ2-3 | TRBV19 | TRBD2 | . | TGTGCCAGTAGTATCGCGGGGGGGCCAGATACGCAGTATTTT | CASSIAGGPDTQYF
TRBJ2-3 | TRBV1 | . | . | TGCACCAGCAGCCTCGCCGGGACTAGGCAATCGATCACAGATACGCAGTATTTT | CTSSLAGTRQSITDTQYF
TRBJ1-3 | TRBV10-1 | . | . | TGCGCCAGCAGTGAGGACAGCTCTGGAAACACCATATATTTT | CASSEDSSGNTIYF
TRBJ1-6 | TRBV18 | . | . | TGTGCCAGCTCACCGCTGGGACAAAATAATTCACCCCTCCACTTT | CASSPLGQNNSPLHF
TRBJ2-5 | TRBV7-6 | . | . | TGTGCCAGCAGCCGCGAGGACCGGCCGGGGGAAGCCCAGTACTTC | CASSREDRPGEAQYF
TRBJ1-1 | TRBV12-3/TRBV12-4 | . | . | TGTGCCAGCACCTATTTAGGGGCTGCTGAAGCTTTCTTT | CASTYLGAAEAFF
TRBJ1-3 | TRBV7-2 | . | . | TGTGCCAGCAGCTCTGGGGAGGTGAACACCATATATTTT | CASSSGEVNTIYF
TRBJ2-1 | TRBV19 | . | . | TGTGCCAGCCGGCGGGAAGCGGATTGGGGTGAGCAGTTCTTC | CASRREADWGEQFF
TRBJ1-5 | TRBV6-6 | . | . | TGTGCCAGCAGCCTCAGACCCGTAGGCGGTTCTCAGCCCCAGCATTTT | CASSLRPVGGSQPQHF
TRBJ1-3 | TRBV10-3 | TRBD1 | . | TGTGCCATCAGTGATCGTGGACAGGGGCGAAACACCATATATTTT | CAISDRGQGRNTIYF
TRBJ1-1 | TRBV5-5 | . | . | TGTGCCAGCAACTTGGGAACGGGACTTCAAGAAGCTTTCTTT | CASNLGTGLQEAFF
TRBJ2-3 | TRBV6-1 | . | . | TGTGCCAGCAGCGAAGGACTCGGTACGCAGTATTTT | CASSEGLGTQYF
TRBJ2-1 | TRBV12-3/TRBV12-4 | . | . | TGTGCCAGCACCACCGACGGGGACAATGAGCAGTTCTTC | CASTTDGDNEQFF
TRBJ2-2 | TRBV18 | TRBD1 | . | TGTGCCAGCTCACCTTCGGACAGGGGAATCGGGGAGCTGTTTTTT | CASSPSDRGIGELFF
TRBJ1-2 | TRBV3-1/TRBV3-2 | . | . | TGTGCCAGCAGCCAAGATTCCCCGGGTGGCTACACCTTC | CASSQDSPGGYTF
TRBJ2-1 | TRBV3-1/TRBV3-2 | . | . | TGTGCCAGCAGCCAAGTAGCCAATGAGCAGTTCTTC | CASSQVANEQFF
TRBJ1-2 | TRBV30 | . | once | TGTGCCTGGAGTGTAGGGGGTCCAGGGGCCCTCTATGGCTACACCTTC | CAWSVGGPGALYGYTF
TRBJ1-1 | TRBV6-4 | . | . | TGTGCCAGCAGGACCGTCTCGGGGTATAAAACTGAAGCTTTCTTT | CASRTVSGYKTEAFF